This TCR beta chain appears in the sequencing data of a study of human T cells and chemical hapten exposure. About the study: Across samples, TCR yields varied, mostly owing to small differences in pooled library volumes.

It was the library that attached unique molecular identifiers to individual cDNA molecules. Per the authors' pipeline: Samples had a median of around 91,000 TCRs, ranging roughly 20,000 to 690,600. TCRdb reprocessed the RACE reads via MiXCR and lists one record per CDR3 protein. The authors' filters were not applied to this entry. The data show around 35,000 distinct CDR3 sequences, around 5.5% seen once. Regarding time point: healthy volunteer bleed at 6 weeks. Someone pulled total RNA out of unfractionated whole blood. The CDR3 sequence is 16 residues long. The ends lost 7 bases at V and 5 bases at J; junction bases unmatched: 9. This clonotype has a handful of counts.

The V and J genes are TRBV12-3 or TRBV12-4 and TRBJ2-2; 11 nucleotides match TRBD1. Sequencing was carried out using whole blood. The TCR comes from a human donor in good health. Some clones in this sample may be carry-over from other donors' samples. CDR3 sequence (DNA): TGTGCCAGCACCCCGCACGGGACAGGGGGGACCGGGGAGCTGTTTTTT. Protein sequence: CASTPHGTGGTGELFF.